What follows describes a single T cell receptor (beta chain). The data derive from a study of T cell changes during pregnancy in multiple sclerosis. In germline, CDR1 is MNHEY, CDR2 SMNVEV (reference sequence). The CDR3 totals 15 residues. V lost 6 bases and J lost 5; bases outside the gene matches: 4. Produced via immunoSEQ multiplex PCR; TCRdb's table is partial and in-frame only. This table holds over 60,000 clones, over 80% found once. The starting material was peripheral blood, obtained in the first trimester of pregnancy. This TCR derives from a female donor with multiple sclerosis, enrolled in a pregnancy study. The chain links TRBV27 to TRBJ2-3; 14 bases line up with TRBD2. CDR3 in amino acids: CASSQGTSGRDTQYF. The CDR3 coding sequence is TGTGCCAGCAGCCAAGGGACTAGCGGGAGAGATACGCAGTATTTT.